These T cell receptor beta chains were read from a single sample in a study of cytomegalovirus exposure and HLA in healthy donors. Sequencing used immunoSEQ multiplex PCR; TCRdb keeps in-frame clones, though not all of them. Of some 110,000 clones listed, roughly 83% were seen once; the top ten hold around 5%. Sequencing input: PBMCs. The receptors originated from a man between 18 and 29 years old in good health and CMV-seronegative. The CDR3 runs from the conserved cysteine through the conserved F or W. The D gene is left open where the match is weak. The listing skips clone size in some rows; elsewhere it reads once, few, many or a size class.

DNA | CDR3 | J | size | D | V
TGCGCCAGCAGTGACAAACCCACCCGGGACTACTCGAACACCGGGGAGCTGTTTTTT | CASSDKPTRDYSNTGELFF | TRBJ2-2 | NA | TRBD2 | TRBV10-1
TGTGCCAGCAGCTTATGGAGGGTAGGCACCGGGGAGCTGTTTTTT | CASSLWRVGTGELFF | TRBJ2-2 | NA | NA | TRBV5-5
TGTGCCAGCAGTGAAGGTGTCGGCAGGGGGCACCAGCCCCAGCATTTT | CASSEGVGRGHQPQHF | TRBJ1-5 | NA | TRBD1 | TRBV6-1
TGCGCCAGCAGCTTGGCCCGGTACTCCTACAATGAGCAGTTCTTC | CASSLARYSYNEQFF | TRBJ2-1 | NA | NA | TRBV5-1
TGTGCCAGCAGTGAATCAAGCGGGATCAACACCGGGGAGCTGTTTTTT | CASSESSGINTGELFF | TRBJ2-2 | once | TRBD2 | TRBV25-1
TGTGCCAGCAGTTTCACAGGGGGTAAGGCAGATACGCAGTATTTT | CASSFTGGKADTQYF | TRBJ2-3 | NA | TRBD1 | TRBV6-5
TGTGCCTGGAGTGTTAGGGGAAACACTGAAGCTTTCTTT | CAWSVRGNTEAFF | TRBJ1-1 | few | NA | TRBV30
TGTGCCAGCAGCGGACTGGGATGGGACACTGAAGCTTTCTTT | CASSGLGWDTEAFF | TRBJ1-1 | NA | NA | TRBV7-9
TGTGCCAGCTCACCACGGAGTGGATCCTACAATGAGCAGTTCTTC | CASSPRSGSYNEQFF | TRBJ2-1 | NA | NA | TRBV18
TGTGCCGGCGCATGGGCGGGGGGGTACAATGAGCAGTTCTTC | CAGAWAGGYNEQFF | TRBJ2-1 | once | TRBD2 | TRBV6-1
TGTGCCAGCAGCCTCCAGACAGGCGCTAACTATGGCTACACCTTC | CASSLQTGANYGYTF | TRBJ1-2 | NA | NA | TRBV7-9
TGTGCCAGCAGCTTAGGGACAGGGAACACCGGGGAGCTGTTTTTT | CASSLGTGNTGELFF | TRBJ2-2 | NA | TRBD1 | TRBV7-6
TGCGCCAGCAGCTTGTTGTCAGGACAAGAGACCCAGTACTTC | CASSLLSGQETQYF | TRBJ2-5 | NA | NA | TRBV5-1
TGTGCCAGCAGCTCTAGACAGGGGATCGTCTACAGCGGGGAGCTGTTTTTT | CASSSRQGIVYSGELFF | TRBJ2-2 | NA | TRBD1 | TRBV5-4
TGTGCCTGGAGTGAACAGGGAAATCAGCCCCAGCATTTT | CAWSEQGNQPQHF | TRBJ1-5 | NA | NA | TRBV30
TGTGCCAGCAGCTTTACTAGCGGGGCTTACAATGAGCAGTTCTTC | CASSFTSGAYNEQFF | TRBJ2-1 | NA | TRBD2 | TRBV5-6
TGCAGCGTCATCGGACAGGGGGCGAATGGCTACACCTTC | CSVIGQGANGYTF | TRBJ1-2 | NA | TRBD1 | TRBV29-1
TGCGCCAGCAGTGAGTGGCGGGAGGTGCACACCGGGGAGCTGTTTTTT | CASSEWREVHTGELFF | TRBJ2-2 | NA | TRBD2 | TRBV10-1
TGCAGCGTTGCGACAGGGGGAAGGTACACTGAAGCTTTCTTT | CSVATGGRYTEAFF | TRBJ1-1 | NA | TRBD1 | TRBV29-1
TGTGCCAGCAATTTAGGGGGGGTGAACACTGAAGCTTTCTTT | CASNLGGVNTEAFF | TRBJ1-1 | few | NA | TRBV28
TGTGCCAGCAGTGACGCCGGGACAGGGCCGACTGAAGCTTTCTTT | CASSDAGTGPTEAFF | TRBJ1-1 | NA | TRBD1 | TRBV6-4
TGTGCCAGCAGCCAAGAAGCATGGACAGCAAACTATGGCTACACCTTC | CASSQEAWTANYGYTF | TRBJ1-2 | NA | NA | TRBV4-2